The 18 T cell receptor beta chains reported below all come from one sample, sequenced in a study of regulatory T cells in long-lasting Graves disease. Libraries of TCR beta came from iRepertoire HTBI primers plus Arm-PCR of CDR3 regions. One entry per CDR3 protein, called by TCRdb with MiXCR from the multiplex PCR reads. The repertoire holds 400,000 to 450,000 distinct CDR3 sequences, with 14% to 15% as singletons. Time point here: newly diagnosed GD, antithyroid drugs for less than 3 months. Extracted RNA from PBMCs served as the source of the TCR library. Another study also made use of these data, one on T cells in Graves' hyperthyroidism and ophthalmopathy.

The sample in question was peripheral blood mononuclear cells (PBMCs), obtained at new diagnosis, from a patient treated with antithyroid drugs. These receptors originate from a woman under 40 with Graves disease.

A remark on this clonotype: Just one base apart from a much larger clone, this may be a read error. The chain recombines TRBV25-1 with TRBJ2-6; the D is unclear. Trimming shortened V by 2 bases and J by 0 bases, and 5 bases separated the two germline ends. This CDR3 is 15 amino acids long. Per the germline V gene, CDR1 is MGHDK and CDR2 is SYGVNS. This CDR3 reads CASSETYSGANVLTF. The DNA of the CDR3 is TGTGCCAGCAGTGAAACCTACTCTGGGGCCAACGTCCTGACTTTC.

This clonotype was counted at least ten times. V and J are TRBV7-9 and TRBJ2-2; no clear D gene. Looked up from germline, CDR1 is SEHNR and CDR2 is FQNEAQ (reference sequence). This CDR3 is built from 17 residues. V dropped 2 bases and J dropped 4 bases, with 17 bases sitting between them. Here the CDR3 reads CASSLNRAGRGTGELFF. In DNA, the CDR3 is TGTGCCAGCAGCTTAAATAGGGCCGGGCGTGGCACCGGGGAGCTGTTTTTT.

This clonotype was detected ten times or more. The chain uses TRBV24-1 and TRBJ2-1; D not resolved. The CDR3 covers 11 residues. Germline values: CDR1 KGHDR, CDR2 SFDVKD. V lost 9 bases and J 7 bases, leaving 9 bases between the germline ends. Here the CDR3 DNA reads TGTGCCACCGAAACAGCGAATGAGCAGTTCTTC. Translating gives CATETANEQFF.

This chain uses TRBV6-1 with TRBJ2-2, with D perhaps matching TRBD2 (7 bases). This CDR3 comprises 14 residues. V lost 5 bases, J lost 7 bases, and 14 bases lay in between. Germline CDR1 is MNHNS and CDR2 is SASEGT. The CDR3 bases are TGTGCCAGCAGTACAGGGAGGGTTAGCGGGGAGCTGTTTTTT. Translating it yields CASSTGRVSGELFF.

CDR3 in amino acids: CASSFLGAGNTIYF. CDR3 DNA: TGTGCCAGCAGTTTCTTGGGAGCAGGAAACACCATATATTTT. This chain uses TRBV12-3 or TRBV12-4 with TRBJ1-3; D is unclear. The CDR3 is 14 residues long. Between the trimmed V and J ends, which lost 3 bases and 4 bases, there was a span of 10 bases.

This clonotype was seen a few times. The rearrangement uses TRBV5-4 and TRBJ2-2; a possible D gene is TRBD1 (6 bases). The CDR3 extends over 14 amino acids. CDR1 is SGHNT, CDR2 YYREEE, per germline (reference sequence). With 5 bases removed from V and 6 bases from J, the gap between germline ends came to 14 bases. Here the CDR3 reads CASSPPNRAGELFF. The CDR3 DNA reads as TGTGCCAGCAGTCCTCCGAACAGGGCCGGGGAGCTGTTTTTT. Full variable domain (missing parts from reference TRBV5-4 and TRBJ2-2): ETGVTQSPTHLIKTRGQQVTLRCSSQSGHNTVSWYQQALGQGPQFIFQYYREEENGRGNFPPRFSGLQFPNYSSELNVNALELDDSALYLCASSPPNRAGELFFGEGSRLTVL.

The chain joins TRBV27 to TRBJ2-3, with D possibly TRBD1 on 6 matching bases. This CDR3 comprises 14 residues. V gave up 1 base and J gave up 4 bases, with 9 bases separating them. Germline V lookup: CDR1 MNHEY, CDR2 SMNVEV (reference sequence). The CDR3 nucleotides read TGTGCCAGCAGTTTATACCGGACAGCAGATACGCAGTATTTT. It translates to CASSLYRTADTQYF.

The sample holds a few counts of this clonotype. CDR3 amino acids: CASSVDGETKNIQYF. The CDR3 region has the DNA TGTGCCAGCAGCGTAGACGGGGAGACCAAAAACATTCAGTACTTC. This chain uses TRBV9 with TRBJ2-4, with a weak D call TRBD2 (5 bases). This CDR3 spans 15 amino acids. Germline V gene sequence: CDR1 SGDLS, CDR2 YYNGEE. V lost 0 bases, J lost 2 bases, and 9 bases lay in between.

This clonotype came up many times. The V call is TRBV5-1, the J call TRBJ2-3; 10 nucleotides line up with TRBD2. Germline-derived CDR1 and CDR2 are SGHRS and YFSETQ. Trimming took 1 base from V and 1 from J; bases not matched to a gene: 3. The CDR3 has 16 residues. CDR3 loop: CASSLSGTSGTDTQYF. In nucleotides, the CDR3 is TGCGCCAGCAGCTTGTCCGGGACTAGCGGCACAGATACGCAGTATTTT.

The chain combines TRBV5-1 with TRBJ2-1, with D tentatively TRBD2 (5 bases). V lost 0 bases and J 4 bases, leaving 11 bases between the germline ends. The CDR3 loop spans 15 amino acids. Germline loops: CDR1 SGHRS, CDR2 YFSETQ. This CDR3 reads CASSLGLAYYNEQFF. The CDR3, as DNA: TGCGCCAGCAGCTTGGGTCTAGCCTATTACAATGAGCAGTTCTTC.

At least ten counts were recorded for this clonotype. The genes are TRBV11-1 and TRBJ2-1; a possible D gene is TRBD2 (6 bases). The germline V gene has CDR1 SGHAT and CDR2 FQDESV (reference sequence). This CDR3 is 15 amino acids long. V dropped 5 bases and J dropped 6 bases, with 17 bases sitting between them. The CDR3 coding sequence is TGTGCCAGCAGCCCCGATTTAGTGACTAGCAATGAGCAGTTCTTC. Its translation: CASSPDLVTSNEQFF.

This clonotype has at least ten counts. Germline and junction disagree at one end, which may indicate a read error. V is TRBV11-3 and J is TRBJ2-2; 13 bases fit TRBD2. CDR3 length: 21 residues. Germline CDR1 is SGHNT and CDR2 is YENEEA. CDR3 nucleotide sequence: TGTGCCAGTAGCTCCCGGGATGCAGTACGACTAGCGGGAGGCCGCACCGGGGAGCTGTTTTTT. It is translated as CASSSRDAVRLAGGRTGELFF.

This clonotype came up many times. V gene TRBV12-3 or TRBV12-4 combines with J gene TRBJ2-7; tentative D call: TRBD1 (6 bases). This CDR3 spans 11 amino acids. The V end lost 9 bases, the J end lost 5 bases, and 11 bases lay between the germline ends. Here the CDR3 reads CASRQAHEQYF. The CDR3 coding sequence is TGTGCCAGTAGACAGGCCCACGAGCAGTACTTC.

The sample holds many counts of this clonotype. The rearrangement links TRBV4-1 to TRBJ2-1, with 8 bases fitting TRBD2. Unmatched junction bases numbered 6, after V lost 4 bases and J lost 1 base. The CDR3 spans 16 residues. Per the germline V gene, CDR1 is MGHRA and CDR2 is YSYEKL. This CDR3 is CASSPSTGGSYNEQFF. The DNA for the CDR3 is TGCGCCAGCAGCCCTTCAACGGGAGGGTCCTACAATGAGCAGTTCTTC.

This clonotype was seen a few times. The V and J genes are TRBV25-1 and TRBJ1-5; D possibly corresponds to TRBD1 (5 bases). From germline, CDR1 is MGHDK and CDR2 SYGVNS. The ends were cut back, 8 bases at V and 0 bases at J, with 14 bases in the middle. This CDR3 has 15 residues. The CDR3: CASRLRGYSNQPQHF. CDR3 coding DNA: TGTGCCAGCCGACTACGGGGCTATAGCAATCAGCCCCAGCATTTT.

This clonotype was recorded many times. The chain recombines TRBV20-1 with TRBJ2-7; 8 bases map to TRBD2. This CDR3 contains 15 residues. The germline CDR1 and CDR2 sequences are DFQATT and SNEGSKA (reference sequence). V was clipped by 2 bases and J by 4 bases; unmatched bases: 10. The CDR3 DNA sequence: TGCAGTGCTAGATCTCTAGTGAGCGGGAGTTACGAGCAGTACTTC. Its translation is CSARSLVSGSYEQYF.

This clonotype was observed a few times. The chain joins TRBV30 to TRBJ1-2, with 8 bases that match TRBD1. In germline, CDR1 is GTSNPN, CDR2 SVGIG (reference sequence). The CDR3 sequence is 12 residues long. After removal of 4 bases from V and 3 bases from J, the junction contained 1 base not matched to a gene. CDR3 in amino acids: CAWTGGYYGYTF. For the CDR3, the DNA is TGTGCCTGGACAGGGGGCTACTATGGCTACACCTTC.

The table lists this clonotype with many counts. The gene calls are TRBV11-2 and TRBJ2-2, with a tentative D call TRBD2 (6 bases). Trimming removed 5 bases from V and 3 bases from J, with 28 bases in between. CDR1 is SGHAT, CDR2 FQNNGV, per germline. This CDR3 has 20 residues. The CDR3 loop is CASSPLASGPGWRDTGELFF. The CDR3 bases are TGTGCCAGCAGCCCCCTAGCGTCTGGTCCCGGTTGGAGAGACACCGGGGAGCTGTTTTTT.